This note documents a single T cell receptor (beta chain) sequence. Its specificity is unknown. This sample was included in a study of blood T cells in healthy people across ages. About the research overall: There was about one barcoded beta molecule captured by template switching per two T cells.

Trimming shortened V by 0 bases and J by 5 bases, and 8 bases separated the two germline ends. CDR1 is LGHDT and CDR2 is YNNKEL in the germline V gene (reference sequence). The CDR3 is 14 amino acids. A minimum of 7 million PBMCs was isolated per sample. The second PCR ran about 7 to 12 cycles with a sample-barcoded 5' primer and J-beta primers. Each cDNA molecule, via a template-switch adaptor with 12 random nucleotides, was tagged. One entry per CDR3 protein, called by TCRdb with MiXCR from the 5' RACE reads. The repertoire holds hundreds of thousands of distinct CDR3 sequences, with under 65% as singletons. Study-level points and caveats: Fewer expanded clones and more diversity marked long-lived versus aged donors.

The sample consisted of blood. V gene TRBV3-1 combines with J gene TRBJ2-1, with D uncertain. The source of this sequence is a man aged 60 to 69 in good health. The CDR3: CASSQEAFDNEQFF. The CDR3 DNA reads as TGTGCCAGCAGCCAAGAAGCCTTTGACAATGAGCAGTTCTTC.